This TCR beta chain was recovered during a study of T cell changes during pregnancy in multiple sclerosis (dated by TCRdb to about 2019). Looking at the study overall: In women with multiple sclerosis, the researchers looked at how the T cell repertoire shifted as pregnancy progressed.

Concerning this clone itself: Its antigen is still unknown. Base qualities are not recorded, but no much larger clone differs from it by a single base.

CDR1 and CDR2 were assigned from the germline V gene as MDHEN and SYDVKM. Spanning cysteine to phenylalanine, the CDR3 consists of 14 amino acids. Here the CDR3 DNA is all that survives: 42 bases in frame from base 1. Cut back by 6 bases and 2 bases, the V and J ends lie 11 bases apart. The method was the immunoSEQ multiplex PCR assay. Held by TCRdb, this immuneACCESS table contains in-frame sequences only and omits some clones. Under half of the omission traces to an unresolved V gene where checked; the cause of the rest is unknown. For this sample there are approximately 80,000 clones; about 89% appear just once. The ten largest make up 3.5% to 4% of the sample.

The sequences come from PBMCs, collected in the first trimester of pregnancy. The clonotype was recovered from a female donor in good health, serving as a control in a pregnancy study. Some clones in this sample may be carry-over from other donors' samples. This sequence uses TRBV28 and TRBJ2-1, and perhaps TRBD2 as D gene, on 6 matching bases. CDR3 loop: CASRLASTYNEQFF. The nucleotides read TGTGCCAGCAGGCTAGCGTCAACCTACAATGAGCAGTTCTTC.